Sequencing of this T cell receptor (beta chain) was carried out in a study of PD-L1 blockade in urothelial cancer. Spiked synthetic TCR analogs estimated absolute template abundance per PCR. Sequenced by immunoSEQ multiplex PCR; TCRdb stores in-frame clones only, minus some. Of tens of thousands of clones listed, around 80% are singletons. Sequenced here: PBMCs, sampled around atezolizumab (anti-PD-L1) treatment. The sequence derives from a man between 65 and 79 years old with urothelial cancer.

The CDR3 DNA is TGTGCCAGTAGCTCGTTCTCAGATACGCAGTATTTT. It encodes CASSSFSDTQYF. The V and J genes are TRBV19 and TRBJ2-3; D not certain. This CDR3 comprises 12 residues. Trimming left V 6 bases short and J 4 bases short, with 8 bases between. Germline V CDR1 and CDR2: LNHDA, SQIVND (reference sequence). Filled out from reference TRBV19 and TRBJ2-3, the complete variable domain reads DGGITQSPKYLFRKEGQNVTLSCEQNLNHDAMYWYRQDPGQGLRLIYYSQIVNDFQKGDIAEGYSVSREKKESFPLTVTSAQKNPTAFYLCASSSFSDTQYFGPGTRLTVL.